This T cell receptor (beta chain) was identified in a study of persistence of HIV-infected CD4 T cells. As for the study in general: A median of 8 years of suppressive ART preceded sampling.

Cells were stimulated with overlapping HIV-1 Gag 15-mer peptides. Memory cells lacking CD40L and CD69 with high CD45RO were sorted. Donors had CD4+ T cell counts above 400 cells/uL and were CMV-seropositive. For roughly 19 hours, CD8-depleted PBMCs received anti-CD28/CD49d costimulation, a CD40-blocking antibody and enfuvirtide. The CDR3 runs 14 residues. Unmatched junction bases numbered 7, after V lost 4 bases and J lost 4 bases. CDR1 SGHRS and CDR2 YFSETQ come from the germline V gene. Sequencing used immunoSEQ version 4 in survey mode. Each sample used up to 1 ug genomic DNA diluted to 8.5 to 10 ng/uL. The table came from immunoSEQ multiplex PCR; TCRdb's copy has only in-frame clones and leaves some out. The sample carries just under 65,000 clones, about 69% recorded once. Note on this clone: The antigen is undetermined.

This TCR came from an adult man with HIV who was CMV-seropositive. The sequencing used CD4+ T cells sorted from PBMCs after approximately 20-hour stimulation, collected from a patient who received antiretroviral therapy. The chain employs TRBV5-1 and TRBJ1-2, with TRBD1 matching over 7 bases. CDR3 sequence (DNA): TGCGCCAGCAGCCCCTCGGGACAGTCCTATGGCTACACCTTC. This sequence encodes CASSPSGQSYGYTF. The full variable domain, in which reference TRBV5-1 and TRBJ1-2 provide the parts outside the CDR3, is KAGVTQTPRYLIKTRGQQVTLSCSPISGHRSVSWYQQTPGQGLQFLFEYFSETQRNKGNFPGRFSGRQFSNSRSEMNVSTLELGDSALYLCASSPSGQSYGYTFGSGTRLTVV.